Below are 14 T cell receptor beta chains sequenced from a single sample in a study of T cell repertoires in cytomegalovirus infection. Via MiXCR, TCRdb re-called the reads, giving one row per CDR3 protein. Among around 430,000 distinct CDR3 sequences listed, about 39% were seen once. Their cognate antigens are unknown. The sequenced sample was cultured PBMCs, obtained from culture after CMV antigen stimulation. The receptors shown here come from a human donor in good health (CMV status not recorded). Some clones in this sample may be carry-over from other donors' samples.

The rearrangement links TRBV3-1 to TRBJ2-7, with 14 bases matching TRBD2. Germline loops: CDR1 LGHDT, CDR2 YNNKEL (reference sequence). The CDR3 is 16 residues long. The junction had 1 base not matched to a gene; V was cut back by 1 base and J by 2 bases. The CDR3 region is CASSQVGLAGAYEQYF. CDR3 nucleotides: TGTGCCAGCAGCCAAGTGGGACTAGCGGGGGCCTACGAGCAGTACTTC.

This chain joins TRBV6-2 or TRBV6-3 and TRBJ1-5; 9 bases map to TRBD1. The V segment lost 2 bases and the J segment 6 bases; nucleotides outside the gene matches: 5. The germline CDR1 and CDR2 sequences are MNHEY and SVGEGT. This CDR3 comprises 15 residues. The DNA for the CDR3 is TGTGCCAGCAGTTACCTTTACAGGGGGCGTCAGCCCCAGCATTTT. It encodes CASSYLYRGRQPQHF.

This clonotype was detected a few times. The rearrangement joins TRBV7-2 to TRBJ1-6; D is ambiguous. The CDR3 runs 13 residues. The V and J ends lost 3 bases and 10 bases respectively, with 10 bases between them. Germline lookup yields CDR1 SGHTA and CDR2 FQGNSA. The CDR3 nucleotides read TGTGCCAGCAGCTTCCAGGCCAGATCACCCCTCCACTTT. Protein product: CASSFQARSPLHF. Supplemented by reference TRBV7-2 and TRBJ1-6, the full variable domain reads GAGVSQSPSNKVTEKGKDVELRCDPISGHTALYWYRQSLGQGLEFLIYFQGNSAPDKSGLPSDRFSAERTGGSVSTLTIQRTQQEDSAVYLCASSFQARSPLHFGNGTRLTVT.

This clonotype was counted a single time. V usage is TRBV5-6 and J usage is TRBJ2-7, with D hard to call. The CDR3 loop spans 13 amino acids. The V gene lost 1 base and the J gene lost 4 bases, with 9 bases spanning the gap. Germline lookup yields CDR1 SGHDT and CDR2 YYEEEE. The CDR3 sequence is CASSLLEEYEQYF. As DNA, the CDR3 is TGTGCCAGCAGCTTGCTTGAGGAATACGAGCAGTACTTC.

The V and J genes are TRBV7-2 and TRBJ2-7; tentative D call: TRBD1 (5 bases). Trimming left V 1 base short and J 3 bases short, with 13 bases between. CDR1 SGHTA and CDR2 FQGNSA come from the germline V gene. The CDR3 contains 15 residues. This CDR3 reads CASSLEGNLVYEQYF. Here the CDR3 DNA reads TGTGCCAGCAGCTTAGAGGGGAATTTAGTCTACGAGCAGTACTTC.

The CDR3 protein is CASQGTQQGVNTEAFF. The CDR3 DNA sequence: TGTGCCAGCCAGGGGACCCAGCAGGGGGTGAACACTGAAGCTTTCTTT. V usage is TRBV12-3 or TRBV12-4 and J usage is TRBJ1-1, with TRBD1 matching over 7 bases. The trim removed 8 bases at V and 0 bases at J, leaving 12 bases unmatched. The CDR3 has 16 amino acids.

J is TRBJ2-7 and V is TRBV7-2; D is possibly TRBD2 (6 bases). Trimming took off 1 base at V and 1 base at J, with 11 bases between the two ends. There are 15 residues in the CDR3. Germline V lookup: CDR1 SGHTA, CDR2 FQGNSA. Here the CDR3 DNA reads TGTGCCAGCAGCTTAGTCGAGGGACTTTCCTACGAGCAGTACTTC. The encoded protein is CASSLVEGLSYEQYF.

This clonotype occurred a few times. The rearrangement links TRBV10-3 to TRBJ1-5; 7 bases are a match to TRBD1. The CDR3 consists of 14 residues. CDR1 is ENHRY, CDR2 SYGVKD, per germline. Losses at the gene ends were 4 bases for V and 6 bases for J; bases not matched to a gene: 6. CDR3 protein: CAISGTGSPQPQHF. As DNA, the CDR3 is TGTGCCATCAGTGGGACAGGTTCTCCTCAGCCCCAGCATTTT.

V and J are TRBV18 and TRBJ1-5, with D tentatively TRBD1 (5 bases). CDR1 is KGHSH and CDR2 is LQKENI in the germline V gene. Trimming shortened V by 3 bases and J by 6 bases, and 9 bases separated the two germline ends. The CDR3 has 13 amino acids. CDR3 in DNA: TGTGCCAGCTCACCTCAAGGGGCTCAGCCCCAGCATTTT. It encodes CASSPQGAQPQHF.

This sequence joins TRBV2 and TRBJ2-1; D may be TRBD1 (5 bases). CDR1 is SNHLY and CDR2 is FYNNEI in the germline V gene. V lost 0 bases and J lost 8, with 17 bases in between. The CDR3 covers 16 residues. The CDR3 loop reads CASSEALGAVRDEQFF. Written as DNA, the CDR3 is TGTGCCAGCAGTGAAGCGCTTGGGGCTGTTAGGGATGAGCAGTTCTTC.

This chain connects TRBV20-1 to TRBJ2-1; TRBD2 matches 8 bases. Germline V lookup: CDR1 DFQATT, CDR2 SNEGSKA (reference sequence). J gave up 8 bases and V 0 bases, and 12 bases lay outside the gene matches. This CDR3 has 16 amino acids. CDR3 loop: CSARDSPGLGRDEQFF. CDR3 DNA sequence: TGCAGTGCTAGAGACAGCCCGGGACTAGGTCGCGATGAGCAGTTCTTC.

This rearrangement joins TRBV7-2 to TRBJ2-1; no definite D call. Germline-derived CDR1 and CDR2 are SGHTA and FQGNSA. Between the trimmed V and J ends, which lost 5 bases and 10 bases, there was a span of 9 bases. The CDR3 loop spans 11 amino acids. CDR3 protein: CASSPYREQFF. CDR3 nucleotides: TGTGCCAGCAGCCCCTACCGAGAGCAGTTCTTC.

V and J are TRBV11-2 and TRBJ2-2; TRBD2 agrees at 7 bases. Germline V lookup: CDR1 SGHAT, CDR2 FQNNGV. The CDR3 is made up of 19 amino acids. The J segment lost 0 bases and the V segment lost 1 base, leaving 11 bases of the junction unmatched. CDR3 protein: CASSLVWWSSGANTGELFF. The DNA for the CDR3 is TGTGCCAGCAGCTTAGTATGGTGGTCTAGCGGAGCGAACACCGGGGAGCTGTTTTTT.

The CDR3 DNA reads as TGTGCCAGCAGCTTAGGGGGGGAACCCGAAGCTTTCTTT. Translation gives CASSLGGEPEAFF. This chain connects TRBV7-6 to TRBJ1-1; D is perhaps TRBD1 (5 bases). The CDR3 is 13 amino acids. Germline assignment: CDR1 SGHVS and CDR2 FNYEAQ. Trimming removed 1 base from V and 8 bases from J, with 11 bases in between.